A selection of T cell receptor beta chains follows, all from one sample in a study of T cells in Graves' hyperthyroidism and ophthalmopathy. TCRdb reprocessed the multiplex PCR reads via MiXCR and lists one record per CDR3 protein. The sample has 450,000 to 700,000 distinct CDR3 sequences, more than 45% seen once; the top ten hold 15% to 20%. Sequenced: peripheral blood or thyroid tissue (not recorded which). The receptors here all came from an adult woman with Graves' disease, either hyperthyroidism or ophthalmopathy (not recorded which). The CDR3 runs from the conserved cysteine through the conserved F or W. A D gene is named only where the DNA matches it firmly. Only some rows state a clone size, as once, few, many or a class for expanded clones.

TRBV19,many,TRBJ1-5,.,TGTGCCAGCGTAAGGGACCACGATAGCAATCAGCCCCAGCATTTT,CASVRDHDSNQPQHF
TRBV12-3/TRBV12-4,once,TRBJ2-7,.,TGTGCCAACGGCGATGCCCCCCTAGGCGAGCAGTACTTC,CANGDAPLGEQYF
TRBV6-5,many,TRBJ1-3,.,TGTGCCAGCAGTTACTCCGGAGGAGGAAACACCATATATTTT,CASSYSGGGNTIYF
TRBV29-1,few,TRBJ1-2,.,TGCAGCGTTGCCTGGGGTTTGGACTATGGCTACACCTTC,CSVAWGLDYGYTF
TRBV11-2,.,TRBJ1-5,.,TGTGCCAGCAGCCGCACAATAAAGGACAATCAGCATTTT,CASSRTIKDNQHF
TRBV10-2,many,TRBJ1-2,.,TGCGCCAGCAGTGTGACGTCCCTCCAGTCCTACACCTTC,CASSVTSLQSYTF
TRBV14,many,TRBJ2-7,.,TGTGCCAGCAGCCTACAAGGAGGATCCGAGCAGTACTTC,CASSLQGGSEQYF
TRBV20-1,.,TRBJ1-2,.,TGCAGTGCTAGCGAGACGGCCCGAAGCTATGGCTACACCTTC,CSASETARSYGYTF
TRBV5-5,.,TRBJ1-1,.,TGTGCCAGCAGCTATGGGTATACTGAAGCTTTCTTT,CASSYGYTEAFF
TRBV7-2,few,TRBJ1-6,.,TGTGCCAGCAGTCCCCAGGGTGCGAATTCACCCCTCCACTTT,CASSPQGANSPLHF
TRBV5-1,.,TRBJ2-6,TRBD1,TGCGCCAGCAGCTTGCAACCGGGACAGATATACGTCCTGACTTTC,CASSLQPGQIYVLTF
TRBV19,once,TRBJ2-2,.,TGTGCCAGTAGTATAGTGGTTCCCGGGGAGCTGTTTTTT,CASSIVVPGELFF
TRBV7-6,.,TRBJ1-1,.,TGTGCCAGCAGCTCCGGAGTGTACACTGAAGCTTTCTTT,CASSSGVYTEAFF
TRBV6-2/TRBV6-3,many,TRBJ2-7,.,TGTGCCAGCGGTCGCGCAGGGTCTTCCTCCGAGCAGTACTTC,CASGRAGSSSEQYF
TRBV7-7,.,TRBJ2-5,.,TGTGCTAGCAGCTCCACCCGATCGTTAAGAAGGGACCAGTACTTC,CASSSTRSLRRDQYF
TRBV28,.,TRBJ2-7,TRBD2,TGTGCCAGCAGTTCTACTAGCGGGTTTGCCTACGAGCAGTACTTC,CASSSTSGFAYEQYF
TRBV25-1,.,TRBJ1-6,TRBD1,TGTGCCAGCAGTGAATGGACAGGGGGCACAAGATCACCCCTCCACTTT,CASSEWTGGTRSPLHF
TRBV25-1,many,TRBJ2-2,.,TGTGCCAGCAGTTTCTCTGACAAGAGCACCGGGGAGCTGTTTTTT,CASSFSDKSTGELFF
TRBV7-8,.,TRBJ1-2,.,TGTGCCAGCAGCTTAATAAGGGAGGCTAACTATGGCTACACCTTC,CASSLIREANYGYTF
TRBV7-9,.,TRBJ1-1,.,TGTGCCAGCAGCGCTAGCGGGACCACCGGCACTGAAGCTTTCTTT,CASSASGTTGTEAFF
TRBV6-2/TRBV6-3,many,TRBJ1-5,.,TGTGCCAGCAGGGACAGTCCCTATCAGCCCCAGCATTTT,CASRDSPYQPQHF
TRBV29-1,.,TRBJ1-2,.,TGCAGCGTTGTAGGGGATTTCGGCTACACCTTC,CSVVGDFGYTF
TRBV25-1,few,TRBJ2-7,TRBD2,TGTGCCAGCAGTAATAGCGGGACCCCCTACGAGCAGTACTTC,CASSNSGTPYEQYF
TRBV7-8,once,TRBJ1-1,TRBD1,TGTGCCAGCAGCTCACCCCAGGGGGGGAGATTTGAAGCTTTCTTT,CASSSPQGGRFEAFF
TRBV5-1,once,TRBJ2-7,.,TGCGCCAGCAGCTTTGGCCACGGGTCCTACGAGCAGTACTTC,CASSFGHGSYEQYF
TRBV7-6,.,TRBJ2-7,TRBD1,TGTGCCAGCAGCCTCGACAGGGGATACGGGTACGAGCAGTACTTC,CASSLDRGYGYEQYF
TRBV11-3,.,TRBJ2-3,TRBD1,TGTGCCAGCTCGGGGACAGGGGGCGCAGAGACCCAGTATTTT,CASSGTGGAETQYF
TRBV20-1,.,TRBJ2-2,TRBD1,TGCAGTACTGGAAAGGGGGCGAGTGGGGAGCTGTTTTTT,CSTGKGASGELFF
TRBV2,many,TRBJ1-1,TRBD1,TGTGCCAGCAGTGTGGACAGGGGGATTGAAGCTTTCTTT,CASSVDRGIEAFF
TRBV19,.,TRBJ1-6,TRBD1,TGTGCCAGTAGTATCAACACAGGGGGCAATTCACCCCTCCACTTT,CASSINTGGNSPLHF
TRBV7-9,once,TRBJ2-7,.,TGTGCCAGCAGCCAATCACACACAGGGGAGGTCGAGCAGTACTTC,CASSQSHTGEVEQYF
TRBV15,.,TRBJ2-2,.,TGTGCCACCAGCATCATACAGGACACCGGGGAGCTGTTTTTT,CATSIIQDTGELFF
TRBV9,many,TRBJ1-2,.,TGTGCCAGCAGCGTGACATTCGGCGGCTACACCTTC,CASSVTFGGYTF
TRBV28,few,TRBJ2-5,TRBD2,TGTGCCAGCAGTTTAACTAGCGGCTACCAAGAGACCCGGTACTTC,CASSLTSGYQETRYF
TRBV5-5,.,TRBJ1-5,TRBD1,TGTGCCAGCAGCTGGACCCCGGGACAGGGGAGCAATCAGCCCCAGCATTTT,CASSWTPGQGSNQPQHF
TRBV12-3/TRBV12-4,.,TRBJ1-5,.,TGTGCCAGCAGTTCCAGTGGAGTTGGGCCCCAGCATTTT,CASSSSGVGPQHF
TRBV15,.,TRBJ2-7,.,TGTGCCACCAGCGCCCTTGGGACCAACACGACGTGGGGGGAGCAGTACTTC,CATSALGTNTTWGEQYF
TRBV14,many,TRBJ1-1,.,TGTGCCAGCAGGGCGCGACGGGGTAGGAACACTGAAGCTTTCTTT,CASRARRGRNTEAFF
TRBV24-1,few,TRBJ2-3,.,TGTGCCACCAGCCCCCTCGACAGTACAGATACGCAGTATTTT,CATSPLDSTDTQYF
TRBV5-1,many,TRBJ1-1,.,TGCGCCAGCAGCTTGGTTGAGGGCCTGGGCGGGGACACTGAAGCTTTCTTT,CASSLVEGLGGDTEAFF
TRBV20-1,many,TRBJ1-1,.,TGCAGTGCTAGACAGACGAACACTGAAGCTTTCTTT,CSARQTNTEAFF
TRBV5-4,many,TRBJ2-7,.,TGTGCCAGCAGCTATGTCGCGCCCCATTTC,CASSYVAPHF
TRBV7-9,many,TRBJ2-7,.,TGTGCCAGCAGCTTGTTAGGACTACCCTTAGGCGAGCAGTACTTC,CASSLLGLPLGEQYF
TRBV7-6,.,TRBJ1-6,.,TGTGCCAGCAGCTTAGGAGGGAGGGTCTCCTATAATTCACCCCTCCACTTT,CASSLGGRVSYNSPLHF
TRBV10-3,.,TRBJ1-2,.,TGTGCCATCAGGTGGGCGGCGGACCGAACCTATGGCTACACCTTC,CAIRWAADRTYGYTF
TRBV5-1,.,TRBJ1-1,.,TGCGCCAGCAGCTTGGAGTGGGTCGGGGAAATGAGTGAAGCTTTCTTT,CASSLEWVGEMSEAFF
TRBV5-1,many,TRBJ1-1,.,TGCGCCAGCAAGGACTTCGTGGCCAACACTGAAGCTTTCTTT,CASKDFVANTEAFF
TRBV11-2,many,TRBJ1-1,.,TGTGCCAGCAGCTTAGATAATAGGAAAGGGAATGAAGCTTTCTTT,CASSLDNRKGNEAFF
TRBV7-9,many,TRBJ1-6,.,TGTGCCAGCAGCTTAATCAGCGCCCATAATTCACCCCTCCACTTT,CASSLISAHNSPLHF
TRBV15,.,TRBJ1-6,.,TGTGCCACCAGCTTTGTCGGGGGGTCACCCCTCCACTTT,CATSFVGGSPLHF
TRBV24-1,few,TRBJ1-2,TRBD1,TGTGCCACCAGTGACCCCGGGACAGGATTCTATGGCTACACCTTC,CATSDPGTGFYGYTF
TRBV7-8,many,TRBJ1-4,.,TGTGCCAGCAGCACCCGGACCCTGAGGGTTGAAAAACTGTTTTTT,CASSTRTLRVEKLFF